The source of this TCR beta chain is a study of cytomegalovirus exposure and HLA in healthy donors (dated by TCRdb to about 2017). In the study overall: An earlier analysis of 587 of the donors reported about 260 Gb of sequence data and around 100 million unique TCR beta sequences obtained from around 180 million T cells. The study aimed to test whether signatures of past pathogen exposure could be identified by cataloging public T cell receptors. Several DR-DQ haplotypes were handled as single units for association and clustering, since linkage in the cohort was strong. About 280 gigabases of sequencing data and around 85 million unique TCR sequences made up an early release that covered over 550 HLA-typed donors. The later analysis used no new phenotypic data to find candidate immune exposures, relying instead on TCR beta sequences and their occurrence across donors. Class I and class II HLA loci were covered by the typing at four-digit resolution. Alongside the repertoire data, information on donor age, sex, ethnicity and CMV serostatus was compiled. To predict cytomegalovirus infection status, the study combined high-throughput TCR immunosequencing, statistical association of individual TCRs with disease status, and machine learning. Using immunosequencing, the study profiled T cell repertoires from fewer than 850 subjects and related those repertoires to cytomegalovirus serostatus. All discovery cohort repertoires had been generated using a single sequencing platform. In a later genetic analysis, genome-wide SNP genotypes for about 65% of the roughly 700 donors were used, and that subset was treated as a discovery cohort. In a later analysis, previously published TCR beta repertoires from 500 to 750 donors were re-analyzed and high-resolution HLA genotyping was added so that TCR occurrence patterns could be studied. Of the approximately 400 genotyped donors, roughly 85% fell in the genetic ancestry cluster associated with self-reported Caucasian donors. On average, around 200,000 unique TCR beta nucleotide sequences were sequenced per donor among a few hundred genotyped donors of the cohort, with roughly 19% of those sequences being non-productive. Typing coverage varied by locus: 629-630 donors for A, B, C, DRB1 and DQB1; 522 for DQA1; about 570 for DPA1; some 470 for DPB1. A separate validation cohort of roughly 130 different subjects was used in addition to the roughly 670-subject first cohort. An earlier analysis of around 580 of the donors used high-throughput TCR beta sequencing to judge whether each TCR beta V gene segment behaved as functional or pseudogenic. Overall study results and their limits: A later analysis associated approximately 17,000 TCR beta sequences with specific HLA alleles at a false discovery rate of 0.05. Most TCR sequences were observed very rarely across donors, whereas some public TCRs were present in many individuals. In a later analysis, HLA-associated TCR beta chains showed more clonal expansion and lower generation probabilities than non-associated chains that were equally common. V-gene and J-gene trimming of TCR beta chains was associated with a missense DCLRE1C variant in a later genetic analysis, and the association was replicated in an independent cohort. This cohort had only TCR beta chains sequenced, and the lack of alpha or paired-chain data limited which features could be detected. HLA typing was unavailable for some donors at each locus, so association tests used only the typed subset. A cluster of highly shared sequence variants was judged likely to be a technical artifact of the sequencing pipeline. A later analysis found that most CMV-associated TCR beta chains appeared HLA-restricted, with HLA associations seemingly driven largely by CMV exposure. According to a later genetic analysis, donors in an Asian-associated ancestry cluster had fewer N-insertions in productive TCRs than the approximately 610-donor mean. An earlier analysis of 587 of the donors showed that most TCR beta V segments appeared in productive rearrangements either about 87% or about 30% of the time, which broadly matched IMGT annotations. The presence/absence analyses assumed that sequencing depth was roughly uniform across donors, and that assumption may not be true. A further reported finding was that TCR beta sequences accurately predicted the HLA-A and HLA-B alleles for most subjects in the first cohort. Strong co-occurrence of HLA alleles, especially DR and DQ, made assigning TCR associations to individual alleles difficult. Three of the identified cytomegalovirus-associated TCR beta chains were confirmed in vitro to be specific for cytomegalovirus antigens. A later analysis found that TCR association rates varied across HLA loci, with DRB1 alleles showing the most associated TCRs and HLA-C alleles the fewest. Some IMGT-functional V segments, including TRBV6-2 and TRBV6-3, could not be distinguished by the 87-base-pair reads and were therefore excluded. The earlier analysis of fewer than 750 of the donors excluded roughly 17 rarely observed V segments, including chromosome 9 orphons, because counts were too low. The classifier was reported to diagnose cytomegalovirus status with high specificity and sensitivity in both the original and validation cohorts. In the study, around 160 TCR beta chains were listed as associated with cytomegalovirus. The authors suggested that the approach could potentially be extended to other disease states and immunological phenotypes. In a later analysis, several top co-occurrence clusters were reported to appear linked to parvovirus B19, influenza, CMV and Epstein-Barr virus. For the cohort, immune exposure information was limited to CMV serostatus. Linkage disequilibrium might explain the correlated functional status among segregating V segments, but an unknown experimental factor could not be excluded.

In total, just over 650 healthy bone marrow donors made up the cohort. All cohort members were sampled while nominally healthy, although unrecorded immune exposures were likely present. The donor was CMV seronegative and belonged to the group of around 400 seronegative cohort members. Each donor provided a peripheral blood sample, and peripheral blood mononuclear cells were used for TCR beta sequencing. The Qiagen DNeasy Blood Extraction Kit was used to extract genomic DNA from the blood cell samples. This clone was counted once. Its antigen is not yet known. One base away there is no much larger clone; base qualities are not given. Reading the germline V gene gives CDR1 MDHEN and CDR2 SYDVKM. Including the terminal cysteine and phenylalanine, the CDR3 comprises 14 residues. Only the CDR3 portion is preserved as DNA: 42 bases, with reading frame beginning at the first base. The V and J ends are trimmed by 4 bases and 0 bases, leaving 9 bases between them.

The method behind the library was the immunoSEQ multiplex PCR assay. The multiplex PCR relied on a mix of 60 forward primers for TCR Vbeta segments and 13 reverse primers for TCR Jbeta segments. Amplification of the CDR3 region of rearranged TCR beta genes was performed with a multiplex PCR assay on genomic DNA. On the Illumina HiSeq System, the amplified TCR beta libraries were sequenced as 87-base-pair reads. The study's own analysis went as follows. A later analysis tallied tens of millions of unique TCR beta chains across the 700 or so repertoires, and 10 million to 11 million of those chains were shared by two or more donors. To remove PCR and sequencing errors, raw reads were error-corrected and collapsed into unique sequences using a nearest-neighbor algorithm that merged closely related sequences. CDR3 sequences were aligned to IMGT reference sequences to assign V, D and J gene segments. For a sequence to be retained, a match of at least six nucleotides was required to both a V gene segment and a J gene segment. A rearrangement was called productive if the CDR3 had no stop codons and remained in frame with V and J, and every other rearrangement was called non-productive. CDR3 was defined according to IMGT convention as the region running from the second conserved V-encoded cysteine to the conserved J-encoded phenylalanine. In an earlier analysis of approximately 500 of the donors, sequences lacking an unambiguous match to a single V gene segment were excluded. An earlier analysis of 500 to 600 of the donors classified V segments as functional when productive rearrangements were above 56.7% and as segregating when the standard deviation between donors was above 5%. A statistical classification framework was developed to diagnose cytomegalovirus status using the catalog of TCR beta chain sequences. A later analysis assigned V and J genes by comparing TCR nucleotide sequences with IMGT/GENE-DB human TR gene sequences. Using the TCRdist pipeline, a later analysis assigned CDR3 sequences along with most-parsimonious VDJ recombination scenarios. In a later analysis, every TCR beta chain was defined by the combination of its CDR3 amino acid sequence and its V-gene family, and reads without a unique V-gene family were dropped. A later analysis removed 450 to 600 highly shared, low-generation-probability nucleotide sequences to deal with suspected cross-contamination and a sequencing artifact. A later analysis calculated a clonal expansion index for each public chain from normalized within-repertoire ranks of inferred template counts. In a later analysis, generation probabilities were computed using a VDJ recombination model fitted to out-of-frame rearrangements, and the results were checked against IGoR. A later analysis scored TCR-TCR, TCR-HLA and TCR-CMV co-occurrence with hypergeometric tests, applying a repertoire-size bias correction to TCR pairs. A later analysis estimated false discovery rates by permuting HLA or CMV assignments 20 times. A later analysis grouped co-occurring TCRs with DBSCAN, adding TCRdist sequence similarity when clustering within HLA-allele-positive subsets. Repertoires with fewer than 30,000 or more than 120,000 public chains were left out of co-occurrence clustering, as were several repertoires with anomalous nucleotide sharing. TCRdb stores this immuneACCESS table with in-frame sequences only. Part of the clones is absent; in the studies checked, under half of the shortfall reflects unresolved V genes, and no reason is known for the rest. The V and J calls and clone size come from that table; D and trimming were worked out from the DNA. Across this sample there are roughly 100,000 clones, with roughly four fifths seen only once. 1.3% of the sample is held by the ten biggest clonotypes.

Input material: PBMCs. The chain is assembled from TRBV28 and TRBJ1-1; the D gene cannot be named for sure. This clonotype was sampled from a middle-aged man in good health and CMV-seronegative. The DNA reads TGTGCCAGCAGTTCCGCGGAACTGAACACTGAAGCTTTCTTT. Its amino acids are CASSSAELNTEAFF.